These 10 T cell receptor beta chains came from one sample sequenced in a study of blood T cell repertoires in COVID-19. TCRdb keeps only in-frame clones here, not all; method: immunoSEQ multiplex PCR. The sample lists 200,000 to 250,000 clones; 70% to 90% were seen once. Sequencing was performed on peripheral blood. The receptors come from a man aged 55 to 70 with acute or convalescent COVID-19.

The rearrangement links TRBV7-8 to TRBJ1-6; D is ambiguous. The V end was cut by 7 bases, the J end by 7 bases, with 14 bases between. There are 14 residues in the CDR3. Per the germline V gene, CDR1 is SGHVS and CDR2 is FQNEAQ. This CDR3 reads CASTQRGRNSPLHF. The CDR3 DNA reads TGTGCCAGCACCCAAAGAGGGCGGAATTCACCCCTCCACTTT.

The DNA of the CDR3 is TGTGCCAGTAGTACCCAACAGCCGGGACAGGGGTACGGAAACACCATATATTTT. It yields the protein CASSTQQPGQGYGNTIYF. The rearrangement links TRBV19 to TRBJ1-3, with 10 bases that match TRBD1. V dropped 4 bases and J dropped 4; count of bases not matched to a gene: 13. This CDR3 region has 18 residues. CDR1 LNHDA and CDR2 SQIVND come from the germline V gene (reference sequence).

The V and J genes are TRBV5-4 and TRBJ1-4, with 7 bases that match TRBD1. Trimming took 7 bases from V and 7 from J; bases not matched to a gene: 7. The CDR3 sequence is 13 residues long. Per germline, CDR1 SGHNT and CDR2 YYREEE (reference sequence). The CDR3 reads CASSDRSSEKLFF. CDR3 nucleotides: TGTGCCAGCTCGGACAGGTCGAGTGAAAAACTGTTTTTT.

The chain employs TRBV7-6 and TRBJ2-2; 7 nucleotides align to TRBD2. Trimming cost V 1 base and J 4 bases; bases outside gene matches: 0. The length of the CDR3 is 14 residues. Germline values: CDR1 SGHVS, CDR2 FNYEAQ. The CDR3 sequence is CASSLGEGTGELFF. The DNA of the CDR3 is TGTGCCAGCAGCTTAGGGGAGGGCACCGGGGAGCTGTTTTTT. Using reference TRBV7-6 and TRBJ2-2 for the parts outside the CDR3, the full variable domain is GAGVSQSPRYKVTKRGQDVALRCDPISGHVSLYWYRQALGQGPEFLTYFNYEAQQDKSGLPNDRFSAERPEGSISTLTIQRTEQRDSAMYRCASSLGEGTGELFFGEGSRLTVL.

The chain uses TRBV12-2 and TRBJ2-2; the D call of TRBD1 is as the table states it, not checked on the DNA. TRBV12-2 is a listed pseudogene. This CDR3 is 17 amino acids long. The CDR3 reads CASRPRHREVGGGELFF. CDR3 bases: TGTGCAAGTCGCCCCCGTCACAGGGAAGTTGGCGGCGGGGAGCTGTTTTTT.

The rearrangement links TRBV5-3 to TRBJ1-4; 7 bases map to TRBD1. TRBV5-3 is marked as an open reading frame, function uncertain. V lost 4 bases and J lost 7; bases outside the gene matches: 7. The CDR3 totals 14 residues. As DNA, the CDR3 is TGTGCCAGAAGCCACAGGGGCAGGAGTGAAAAACTGTTTTTT. It translates to CARSHRGRSEKLFF.

This chain links TRBV7-6 with TRBJ2-7; 7 positions match TRBD1. The J segment lost 1 base and the V segment lost 4 bases, leaving 10 bases of the junction unmatched. Looked up from germline, CDR1 is SGHVS and CDR2 is FNYEAQ. The CDR3 covers 16 residues. DNA for the CDR3: TGTGCCAGCAGCTCAACACCAAGACAGGGTTCCTACGAGCAGTACTTC. As protein: CASSSTPRQGSYEQYF. The full variable domain, in which reference TRBV7-6 and TRBJ2-7 provide the parts outside the CDR3, is GAGVSQSPRYKVTKRGQDVALRCDPISGHVSLYWYRQALGQGPEFLTYFNYEAQQDKSGLPNDRFSAERPEGSISTLTIQRTEQRDSAMYRCASSSTPRQGSYEQYFGPGTRLTVT.

The V and J genes are TRBV6-4 and TRBJ1-6; tentatively, D is TRBD1 (5 bases). The CDR3 loop spans 13 amino acids. Germline lookup yields CDR1 MRHNA and CDR2 SNTAGT. V gave up 6 bases and J gave up 5 bases, with 8 bases separating them. For the CDR3, the DNA is TGTGCCAGCAGAAACAGGAATAATTCACCCCTCCACTTT. The encoded protein is CASRNRNNSPLHF.

The chain joins TRBV12-3 or TRBV12-4 to TRBJ2-1, with D possibly being TRBD2 (5 bases). V lost 6 bases, J lost 6 bases, and 12 bases lay in between. This CDR3 has 13 residues. CDR3 protein: CASSPTRANEQFF. The DNA for the CDR3 is TGTGCCAGCAGCCCCACTAGGGCCAATGAGCAGTTCTTC.

This clone was observed a few times. CDR3 region: CASSYRDSVAGELFF. CDR3 coding DNA: TGTGCCAGCAGCTACCGGGACAGTGTCGCCGGGGAGCTGTTTTTT. The chain joins TRBV11-3 to TRBJ2-2, with TRBD1 matching 7 bases. This CDR3 is built from 15 residues. J gave up 6 bases and V 4 bases, and 8 bases lay outside the gene matches. Germline assignment: CDR1 SGHNT and CDR2 YENEEA. The variable domain in full, completed from reference TRBV11-3 and TRBJ2-2, reads EAGVVQSPRYKIIEKKQPVAFWCNPISGHNTLYWYLQNLGQGPELLIRYENEEAVDDSQLPKDRFSAERLKGVDSTLKIQPAELGDSAVYLCASSYRDSVAGELFFGEGSRLTVL.